This T cell receptor (beta chain) comes out of a study of regulatory T cells in long-lasting Graves disease. Turning to the study itself: Those Graves' patients who were newly diagnosed had been on antithyroid drugs under 3 months.

CDR1 and CDR2 from the germline V gene are SGHAT and FQNNGV. V was trimmed by 5 bases and J by 4 bases, leaving 29 bases between them. The CDR3 extends over 19 amino acids. About this clonotype itself: The antigen is unknown.

Findings and caveats of the study: The number of shared public clonotypes was higher in persistent patients (2,741) than new patients (more than 850). TCR diversity in persistent Graves' patients was below that of newly diagnosed ones.

For TCR beta, libraries came from iRepertoire HTBI primers and Arm-PCR of CDR3 regions. TCRdb reanalysed the multiplex PCR reads using MiXCR and keeps one entry per CDR3 protein. This sample has around 320,000 distinct CDR3 sequences, with around 15% found just once. The time point: newly diagnosed GD, antithyroid drugs for less than 3 months. The TCR library was made from RNA that had been extracted from PBMCs in TRIzol. These data were likewise used in another study, on T cells in Graves' hyperthyroidism and ophthalmopathy. That work adds: Pregnant or lactating patients were excluded, as were those with uncontrolled infection or other autoimmune disease.

The material was peripheral blood mononuclear cells (PBMCs), obtained at new diagnosis, from a patient treated with antithyroid drugs. V usage is TRBV11-2 and J usage is TRBJ2-5; the D gene is possibly TRBD1 (6 bases). This clonotype was obtained from a middle-aged man with Graves disease. The DNA of the CDR3 is TGTGCCAGCAGCCAAAGGGGGATTTCGGCAGGGCCCAATCGAGAGACCCAGTACTTC. Encoded protein: CASSQRGISAGPNRETQYF.